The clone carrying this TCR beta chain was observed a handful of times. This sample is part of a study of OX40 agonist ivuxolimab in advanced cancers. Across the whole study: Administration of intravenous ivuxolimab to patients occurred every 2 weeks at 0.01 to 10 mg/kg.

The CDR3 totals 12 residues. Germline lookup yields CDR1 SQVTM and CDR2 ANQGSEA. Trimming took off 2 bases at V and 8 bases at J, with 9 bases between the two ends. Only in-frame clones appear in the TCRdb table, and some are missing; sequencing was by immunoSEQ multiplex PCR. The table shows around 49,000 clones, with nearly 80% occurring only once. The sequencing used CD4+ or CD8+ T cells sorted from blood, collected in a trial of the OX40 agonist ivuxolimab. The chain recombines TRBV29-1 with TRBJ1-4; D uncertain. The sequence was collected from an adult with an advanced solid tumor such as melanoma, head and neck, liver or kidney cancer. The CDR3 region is CSVESGGEKLFF. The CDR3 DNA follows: TGCAGCGTTGAATCAGGAGGGGAAAAACTGTTTTTT. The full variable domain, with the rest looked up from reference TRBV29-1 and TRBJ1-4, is SAVISQKPSRDICQRGTSLTIQCQVDSQVTMMFWYRQQPGQSLTLIATANQGSEATYESGFVIDKFPISRPNLTFSTLTVSNMSPEDSSIYLCSVESGGEKLFFGSGTQLSVL.